Sequencing of this T cell receptor (beta chain) was carried out in a study of control samples from healthy donors and cancer patients. Assay: immunoSEQ multiplex PCR; the TCRdb copy retains only in-frame clones and omits some. The sample records more than 75,000 clones, roughly 80% being singletons. The germline CDR1 and CDR2 sequences are SEHNR and FQNEAQ (reference sequence). Trimming took 5 bases from V and 1 from J, leaving 7 bases between them. The CDR3 covers 13 residues. This receptor was identified in a man aged 70-80 years with lung cancer. Material for sequencing was PBMCs. V and J are TRBV7-9 and TRBJ2-3; tentatively, D is TRBD1 (5 bases). The CDR3 here is CASSTQGTDTQYF. In DNA, the CDR3 is TGTGCCAGCAGCACACAGGGCACAGATACGCAGTATTTT.